The 22 T cell receptor beta chains below come from one sample, sequenced in a study of cytomegalovirus exposure and HLA in healthy donors. PCR involved 60 Vbeta and 13 Jbeta primers. Data came from immunoSEQ multiplex PCR; TCRdb stores just in-frame clones and leaves some out. The data show over 150,000 clones, with around 80% seen just once and approximately 5.6% held by the top ten. What was sequenced was PBMCs. All receptors come from a woman aged 40 to 50 in good health and CMV-seropositive.

This clone was counted a few times. The chain employs TRBV5-1 and TRBJ2-3; 12 nucleotides agree with TRBD2. The V segment lost 4 bases and the J segment 4 bases; nucleotides outside the gene matches: 7. The germline CDR1 and CDR2 sequences are SGHRS and YFSETQ. The CDR3 spans 16 residues. The CDR3 DNA sequence: TGCGCCAGCAGCCTCGGGACTAGCGGGCCGCCAGATACGCAGTATTTT. This sequence encodes CASSLGTSGPPDTQYF.

Comments on this clone: Sequence at one end of the junction differs from germline and may be a read error. V usage is TRBV5-8 and J usage is TRBJ1-3; 8 bases line up with TRBD1. Germline V gives CDR1 SGHTS, CDR2 YDEGEE. CDR3 length equals 12 residues. Here the CDR3 DNA reads TGTGCCAGCAGCTTAGTCCCGGGACAGGACCGCTTT. Translation gives CASSLVPGQDRF.

This clone was observed a single time. The V and J genes are TRBV4-1 and TRBJ2-2, with TRBD1 identical over 8 bases. J lost 7 bases, V lost 3 bases, and 7 bases had no gene match. Per germline, CDR1 MGHRA and CDR2 YSYEKL. This CDR3 comprises 15 residues. DNA for the CDR3: TGCGCCAGCAGCCAGGGGACAGGTTGGGGCGGGGAGCTGTTTTTT. The encoded protein is CASSQGTGWGGELFF.

The chain recombines TRBV4-1 with TRBJ2-3; D is unclear. The germline V gene has CDR1 MGHRA and CDR2 YSYEKL. The V gene lost 0 bases and the J gene lost 6 bases, with 10 bases spanning the gap. CDR3 length: 14 amino acids. CDR3: CASSQENERDTQYF. CDR3 in DNA: TGCGCCAGCAGCCAAGAGAATGAACGGGATACGCAGTATTTT.

This clone was observed once. At the DNA level, this CDR3 is encoded by other sequences in the same sample as well. This chain connects TRBV30 to TRBJ2-3; 13 nucleotides match TRBD2. This CDR3 has 16 residues. After removal of 0 bases from V and 4 bases from J, the junction contained 4 bases not matched to a gene. The germline CDR1 and CDR2 sequences are GTSNPN and SVGIG (reference sequence). The CDR3 sequence: CAWSVGLAGVPDTQYF. CDR3 in DNA: TGTGCCTGGAGTGTTGGACTAGCGGGAGTACCAGATACGCAGTATTTT.

This clone showed up just once. This sequence joins TRBV27 and TRBJ2-7; 7 bases are a match to TRBD2. The CDR3 is 13 residues long. The V and J ends lost 5 bases and 6 bases, in that order; junction bases with no gene match: 7. Looked up from germline, CDR1 is MNHEY and CDR2 is SMNVEV (reference sequence). The DNA for the CDR3 is TGTGCCAGCAGTAAGACTAGCATCCTCGAGCAGTACTTC. It translates to CASSKTSILEQYF.

This chain connects TRBV30 to TRBJ2-5; possible D gene TRBD1, 5 bases. The germline V gene encodes CDR1 GTSNPN and CDR2 SVGIG (reference sequence). CDR3 size: 11 residues. Trimming left V 3 bases short and J 4 bases short, with 6 bases between. CDR3 amino acids: CAWSQGETQYF. The CDR3, as DNA: TGTGCCTGGAGCCAGGGAGAGACCCAGTACTTC.

This clone was seen more than once but under ten times. The chain uses TRBV27 and TRBJ2-1; 7 bases fit TRBD2. The CDR3 consists of 20 residues. The germline gives CDR1 MNHEY, CDR2 SMNVEV (reference sequence). V was pared by 4 bases and J by 8 bases, with 26 bases of the junction left unmatched. CDR3 sequence reads: CASSYTQRPWTKRGGYEQFF. CDR3 bases: TGTGCCAGCAGTTATACCCAACGCCCCTGGACTAAGCGGGGAGGATATGAGCAGTTCTTC.

This clone was seen more than once but under ten times. The rearrangement uses TRBV13 and TRBJ2-3; the D gene is possibly TRBD2 (5 bases). The ends were cut back, 2 bases at V and 1 base at J, with 7 bases in the middle. CDR3 length: 14 residues. The V gene's germline CDR1 is PRHDT and CDR2 FYEKMQ (reference sequence). The CDR3: CASSLWERTDTQYF. CDR3 coding DNA: TGTGCCAGCAGCTTATGGGAGCGCACAGATACGCAGTATTTT.

In DNA form, the CDR3 reads TGTGCCAGCAGTACAACTAGCGGTCAGGGGAATACGCAGTATTTT. It encodes CASSTTSGQGNTQYF. This chain links TRBV6-5 with TRBJ2-3; 8 nucleotides match TRBD2. The CDR3 runs 15 residues. Germline CDR1 reads MNHEY; CDR2 reads SVGAGI. With 5 bases clipped from V and 7 bases from J, the junction kept 11 bases outside the gene matches.

J is TRBJ2-1 and V is TRBV6-4; TRBD1 matches at 9 bases. The junction had 10 bases not matched to a gene; V was cut back by 8 bases and J by 8 bases. Germline CDR1 reads MRHNA; CDR2 reads SNTAGT. This CDR3 contains 14 residues. Here the CDR3 reads CASRPGQGVYEQFF. As DNA, the CDR3 is TGTGCCAGCCGTCCGGGACAGGGCGTCTATGAGCAGTTCTTC.

The chain links TRBV4-2 to TRBJ2-1; 14 bases align to TRBD2. The CDR3 spans 16 residues. Germline V gene lookup returns CDR1 LGHNA and CDR2 YNFKEQ. Trimming cost V 2 bases and J 7 bases; bases outside gene matches: 4. Written as DNA, the CDR3 is TGTGCCAGCAGCCAATCCGGACTAGCGGGAGGTAATGAGCAGTTCTTC. Translating gives CASSQSGLAGGNEQFF.

The DNA for the CDR3 is TGTGCCAGCAGCTTAGACGGAGTGGTAAAACTGTTTTTT. It codes for CASSLDGVVKLFF. This rearrangement joins TRBV7-8 to TRBJ1-4, with D unclear. This CDR3 has 13 amino acids. Germline assignment: CDR1 SGHVS and CDR2 FQNEAQ. V was clipped by 1 base and J by 10 bases, with 10 bases between them. The full variable domain, with the rest looked up from reference TRBV7-8 and TRBJ1-4, is GAGVSQSPRYKVAKRGQDVALRCDPISGHVSLFWYQQALGQGPEFLTYFQNEAQLDKSGLPSDRFFAERPEGSVSTLKIQRTQQEDSAVYLCASSLDGVVKLFFGSGTQLSVL.

The V gene is TRBV19, the J gene TRBJ1-2; 7 bases map to TRBD1. The J segment lost 3 bases and the V segment lost 0 bases, leaving 7 bases of the junction unmatched. Germline V lookup: CDR1 LNHDA, CDR2 SQIVND (reference sequence). CDR3 size: 16 residues. The chain's CDR3 is CASSIERQGGDYGYTF. CDR3 nucleotides: TGTGCCAGTAGTATAGAGCGACAGGGTGGTGACTATGGCTACACCTTC.

This clone was detected only once. The rearrangement uses TRBV28 and TRBJ2-3; 8 bases agree with TRBD2. Germline assignment: CDR1 MDHEN and CDR2 SYDVKM. This CDR3 has 15 residues. J was trimmed by 2 bases and V by 7 bases; bases with no gene match: 8. The CDR3 DNA follows: TGTGCCAGCACCCCGGGAGGGACTTACACAGATACGCAGTATTTT. Translating gives CASTPGGTYTDTQYF.

The chain carries TRBV4-2 and TRBJ2-1; 8 nucleotides align to TRBD2. Germline values: CDR1 LGHNA, CDR2 YNFKEQ. The CDR3 has 14 residues. Trimming removed 3 bases from V and 6 bases from J; junction bases left unmatched: 4. The CDR3 region has the DNA TGTGCCAGCAGCCAGAAGAGCGGGGGCAATGAGCAGTTCTTC. This gives the protein CASSQKSGGNEQFF.

The chain has TRBV19 and TRBJ2-7, with 7 positions matching TRBD1. V gave up 4 bases and J gave up 5 bases; unmatched junction bases: 5. CDR3 length: 13 residues. Germline lookup yields CDR1 LNHDA and CDR2 SQIVND (reference sequence). CDR3 nucleotide sequence: TGTGCCAGTAGTACGGGACAGTGGCACGAGCAGTACTTC. Its translation: CASSTGQWHEQYF.

This clone was observed a few times. The CDR3 nucleotides are TGCAGCGTCGCCGACAGTGCGGTCGAGCAGTACTTC. It encodes CSVADSAVEQYF. This chain joins TRBV29-1 and TRBJ2-7, with D possibly TRBD1 on 5 matching bases. The CDR3 contains 12 residues. The V and J ends lost 6 bases and 6 bases respectively, with 15 bases between them. Per germline, CDR1 SQVTM and CDR2 ANQGSEA.

This clone was counted once. The chain employs TRBV28 and TRBJ1-5; TRBD1 matches at 12 bases. The V segment lost 2 bases and the J segment 4 bases; nucleotides outside the gene matches: 6. The germline V gene has CDR1 MDHEN and CDR2 SYDVKM. This CDR3 has 17 amino acids. CDR3 coding DNA: TGTGCCAGCAGTTTAACCGGGACAGGGGGCGTAAATCAGCCCCAGCATTTT. Its protein is CASSLTGTGGVNQPQHF. The whole variable domain, remainder taken from reference TRBV28 and TRBJ1-5, is DVKVTQSSRYLVKRTGEKVFLECVQDMDHENMFWYRQDPGLGLRLIYFSYDVKMKEKGDIPEGYSVSREKKERFSLILESASTNQTSMYLCASSLTGTGGVNQPQHFGDGTRLSIL.

CDR3 sequence: CAWSVRRGLGANVLTF. DNA of the CDR3: TGTGCCTGGAGTGTACGGCGGGGGCTCGGGGCCAACGTCCTGACTTTC. The chain has TRBV30 and TRBJ2-6; perhaps TRBD2 as D (7 bases). The CDR3 spans 16 residues. The germline CDR1 and CDR2 sequences are GTSNPN and SVGIG (reference sequence). Trimming took 0 bases from V and 4 from J, leaving 13 bases between them. The full variable domain, completed using reference TRBV30 and TRBJ2-6, is SQTIHQWPATLVQPVGSPLSLECTVEGTSNPNLYWYRQAAGRGLQLLFYSVGIGQISSEVPQNLSASRPQDRQFILSSKKLLLSDSGFYLCAWSVRRGLGANVLTFGAGSRLTVL.

The rearrangement uses TRBV19 and TRBJ2-3, with TRBD2 identical over 10 bases. The ends lost 2 bases at V and 4 bases at J; junction bases unmatched: 9. The length of the CDR3 is 17 residues. Germline CDR1 LNHDA, CDR2 SQIVND (reference sequence). The CDR3 spells CASSIPPSGSVADTQYF. The CDR3 DNA reads as TGTGCCAGTAGTATACCCCCTAGCGGGAGCGTGGCAGATACGCAGTATTTT.

This chain joins TRBV4-1 and TRBJ2-5; 7 bases fit TRBD2. The CDR3 consists of 17 residues. Germline V gene sequence: CDR1 MGHRA, CDR2 YSYEKL. After removal of 2 bases from V and 5 bases from J, the junction contained 14 bases not matched to a gene. In nucleotides, the CDR3 is TGCGCCAGCAGCCAATCTAAGCGGGAATGGTTTGCGGAGACCCAGTACTTC. Translation gives CASSQSKREWFAETQYF.